These 27 T cell receptor beta chains were sequenced from one sample in a study of T cell responses to AZD1222 COVID-19 vaccine. Data came from immunoSEQ multiplex PCR; TCRdb stores just in-frame clones and leaves some out. Of 130,000 or so clones in the sample, approximately 86% were seen once. The sequencing used peripheral blood, collected 28 days after the second AZD1222 dose. These receptors all come from an adult who received the AZD1222 COVID-19 vaccine.

The chain joins TRBV12-5 to TRBJ2-3; 7 bases map to TRBD1. The V and J ends lost 3 bases and 8 bases, in that order; junction bases with no gene match: 23. This CDR3 is built from 19 residues. The germline V gene encodes CDR1 LGHNT and CDR2 FRNRAP. The CDR3 sequence is CASGFRRDRSIPDEGTQYF. CDR3 in DNA: TGTGCTAGTGGTTTCCGCCGGGACAGAAGTATCCCAGACGAGGGTACGCAGTATTTT. The full variable domain, its missing parts supplied by reference TRBV12-5 and TRBJ2-3, is DARVTQTPRHKVTEMGQEVTMRCQPILGHNTVFWYRQTMMQGLELLAYFRNRAPLDDSGMPKDRFSAEMPDATLATLKIQPSEPRDSAVYFCASGFRRDRSIPDEGTQYFGPGTRLTVL.

The count of this clone is one. The CDR3 spells CASSPNGANYGYTF. As DNA, the CDR3 is TGTGCCAGCAGCCCCAACGGGGCGAACTATGGCTACACCTTC. The V gene is TRBV7-9, the J gene TRBJ1-2, with D perhaps matching TRBD1 (5 bases). With 5 bases removed from V and 2 bases from J, the gap between germline ends came to 12 bases. Germline V lookup: CDR1 SEHNR, CDR2 FQNEAQ (reference sequence). The CDR3 has 14 amino acids. Based on the CDR3 plus reference TRBV7-9 and TRBJ1-2, the full variable domain is DTGVSQNPRHKITKRGQNVTFRCDPISEHNRLYWYRQTLGQGPEFLTYFQNEAQLEKSRLLSDRFSAERPKGSFSTLEIQRTEQGDSAMYLCASSPNGANYGYTFGSGTRLTVV.

This clone was seen more than once but under ten times. The CDR3 region is CASSVGPEHSYEQYF. In DNA, the CDR3 is TGTGCCAGCAGCGTAGGCCCAGAACACTCCTACGAGCAGTACTTC. The chain uses TRBV9 and TRBJ2-7; D call uncertain. CDR1 SGDLS and CDR2 YYNGEE come from the germline V gene. The CDR3 is 15 amino acids. Deletions cut 0 bases from V and 0 bases from J, with 10 bases between.

This chain connects TRBV5-1 to TRBJ2-2, with 10 positions matching TRBD1. J was trimmed by 4 bases and V by 7 bases; bases with no gene match: 7. The germline V gene has CDR1 SGHRS and CDR2 YFSETQ. The CDR3 loop spans 15 amino acids. The CDR3: CASSKGQGVTGELFF. The CDR3 DNA reads TGCGCCAGCTCTAAAGGACAGGGGGTCACCGGGGAGCTGTTTTTT.

V gene TRBV2 combines with J gene TRBJ2-7, with D tentatively TRBD2 (5 bases). The V and J ends lost 0 bases and 3 bases respectively, with 12 bases between them. The CDR3 runs 15 residues. Germline loops: CDR1 SNHLY, CDR2 FYNNEI. DNA of the CDR3: TGTGCCAGCAGTGAAGCCGGACCGGGGATCTACGAGCAGTACTTC. This encodes CASSEAGPGIYEQYF.

This clone was counted only a few times. The chain recombines TRBV6-4 with TRBJ2-3, with 9 nucleotides matching TRBD1. Trimming took 6 bases from V and 5 from J; bases not matched to a gene: 12. The CDR3 totals 16 residues. Germline loops: CDR1 MRHNA, CDR2 SNTAGT. Written as DNA, the CDR3 is TGTGCCAGCAGCTCTGGGCCGGGACAGGGAGGAGATACGCAGTATTTT. This codes for CASSSGPGQGGDTQYF.

J is TRBJ2-6 and V is TRBV7-2; TRBD1 matches 8 bases. From germline, CDR1 is SGHTA and CDR2 FQGNSA. With V trimmed by 5 bases and J by 2 bases, 2 bases remained unmatched. This CDR3 is 15 amino acids long. The CDR3 DNA reads as TGTGCCAGCAGCCTACAGGGGGCTGGGGCCAACGTCCTGACTTTC. Amino acids: CASSLQGAGANVLTF.

The J gene is TRBJ2-3, the V gene TRBV7-9; D is uncertain. The germline CDR1 and CDR2 sequences are SEHNR and FQNEAQ (reference sequence). CDR3 length equals 16 residues. Trimming removed 4 bases from V and 2 bases from J, with 16 bases in between. The CDR3 loop reads CASSYGPTRYTDTQYF. DNA for the CDR3: TGTGCCAGCAGCTACGGACCAACGAGGTACACAGATACGCAGTATTTT.

This sequence joins TRBV28 and TRBJ1-2, with D unclear. The ends were cut back, 7 bases at V and 4 bases at J, with 13 bases in the middle. CDR1 is MDHEN and CDR2 is SYDVKM in the germline V gene. This CDR3 spans 13 amino acids. The CDR3 nucleotides read TGTGCCAGCAATCAAATAGACATCTATGGCTACACCTTC. Its protein is CASNQIDIYGYTF.

This clone was observed a handful of times. V gene TRBV4-3 combines with J gene TRBJ2-7, with 9 bases lining up with TRBD1. Germline CDR1 is LGHNA and CDR2 is YSLEER. V was pared by 0 bases and J by 4 bases, with 10 bases of the junction left unmatched. The CDR3 loop spans 17 amino acids. CDR3 bases: TGCGCCAGCAGCCAAGAATCTGGGACAGGGTTCCCTTACGAGCAGTACTTC. Translation: CASSQESGTGFPYEQYF.

The rearrangement joins TRBV30 to TRBJ1-1; D ambiguous. Germline values: CDR1 GTSNPN, CDR2 SVGIG (reference sequence). V was pared by 5 bases and J by 6 bases, with 10 bases between. CDR3 size: 11 residues. In nucleotides, the CDR3 is TGTGCCTGGGGGGATAGATCTGAAGCTTTCTTT. This sequence encodes CAWGDRSEAFF. Variable domain in full (rest from reference TRBV30 and TRBJ1-1): SQTIHQWPATLVQPVGSPLSLECTVEGTSNPNLYWYRQAAGRGLQLLFYSVGIGQISSEVPQNLSASRPQDRQFILSSKKLLLSDSGFYLCAWGDRSEAFFGQGTRLTVV.

This chain links TRBV27 with TRBJ2-7, with 9 bases identical to TRBD1. CDR1 and CDR2 (germline): MNHEY, SMNVEV (reference sequence). The CDR3 length is 16 residues. V gave up 6 bases and J gave up 1 base; unmatched junction bases: 10. The CDR3, as DNA: TGTGCCAGCAGAAAGGGGGGGGGACAGGGATCCTACGAGCAGTACTTC. Its translation is CASRKGGGQGSYEQYF.

The CDR3, as DNA: TGTGCCAGCAGTGAAGTCTCCGGGACAGGGTTTAATGGCTACACCTTC. The encoded protein is CASSEVSGTGFNGYTF. J is TRBJ1-2 and V is TRBV6-1, with 9 bases aligning to TRBD1. This CDR3 is 16 amino acids long. CDR1 and CDR2 from the germline V gene are MNHNS and SASEGT. The J segment lost 6 bases and the V segment lost 1 base, leaving 9 bases of the junction unmatched.

The chain has TRBV5-4 and TRBJ1-2; TRBD1 aligns across 9 bases. The CDR3 is 13 amino acids. Germline V gene data show CDR1 as SGHNT and CDR2 as YYREEE (reference sequence). The ends lost 1 base at V and 6 bases at J; junction bases unmatched: 1. The CDR3 here is CASSLTGGDGYTF. CDR3 nucleotides: TGTGCCAGCAGCTTGACAGGGGGCGATGGCTACACCTTC.

This chain connects TRBV6-5 to TRBJ2-7; TRBD2 matches 12 bases. CDR1 is MNHEY and CDR2 is SVGAGI in the germline V gene. After removal of 8 bases from V and 3 bases from J, the junction contained 8 bases not matched to a gene. The CDR3 covers 15 residues. The CDR3 coding sequence is TGTGCCAGCCGAACTAGCGGGGGGCCTTACTACGAGCAGTACTTC. Translation gives CASRTSGGPYYEQYF.

V and J are TRBV12-3 or TRBV12-4 and TRBJ1-1; D ambiguous. The ends were cut back, 3 bases at V and 8 bases at J, with 10 bases in the middle. The CDR3 loop spans 12 amino acids. CDR3 region: CASSFEPSEAFF. Written as DNA, the CDR3 is TGTGCCAGCAGTTTCGAACCCTCCGAAGCTTTCTTT.

The rearrangement joins TRBV6-5 to TRBJ2-1; D unresolved. Per germline, CDR1 MNHEY and CDR2 SVGAGI. V was shortened by 2 bases and J by 5 bases, with 7 bases between the two germline ends. The CDR3 contains 13 residues. The CDR3 region is CASSYTLHNEQFF. The CDR3 DNA follows: TGTGCCAGCAGTTACACCTTGCACAATGAGCAGTTCTTC.

This clone was seen once. The rearrangement joins TRBV2 to TRBJ1-5; no definite D call. The germline V gene encodes CDR1 SNHLY and CDR2 FYNNEI. V was clipped by 4 bases and J by 0 bases, with 10 bases between them. The CDR3 spans 15 residues. CDR3: CASSGRESSNQPQHF. The CDR3 nucleotides read TGTGCCAGCAGTGGCAGAGAATCTAGCAATCAGCCCCAGCATTTT.

The chain recombines TRBV5-8 with TRBJ2-6; TRBD1 is a possible D gene (6 bases). The CDR3 loop spans 16 amino acids. V lost 4 bases, J lost 3 bases, and 14 bases lay in between. Germline V gene sequence: CDR1 SGHTS, CDR2 YDEGEE. CDR3 bases: TGTGCCAGCAGCAACTACAGGGATGGTGGGGCCAACGTCCTGACTTTC. Protein sequence: CASSNYRDGGANVLTF. Full variable domain (outside the CDR3, taken from reference TRBV5-8 and TRBJ2-6): EAGVTQSPTHLIKTRGQQATLRCSPISGHTSVYWYQQALGLGLQFLLWYDEGEERNRGNFPPRFSGRQFPNYSSELNVNALELEDSALYLCASSNYRDGGANVLTFGAGSRLTVL.

This chain links TRBV19 with TRBJ1-1, with a tentative D call TRBD1 (5 bases). Germline V gene data show CDR1 as LNHDA and CDR2 as SQIVND (reference sequence). V was pared by 8 bases and J by 0 bases, with 25 bases between. The CDR3 runs 18 residues. The CDR3 region has the DNA TGTGCCAGTCGCGGGGGAGTGATGACGCCGAATTTGAACACTGAAGCTTTCTTT. This sequence encodes CASRGGVMTPNLNTEAFF.

This rearrangement joins TRBV28 to TRBJ1-2; no clear D gene. From germline, CDR1 is MDHEN and CDR2 SYDVKM. This CDR3 has 12 amino acids. Trimming took off 2 bases at V and 2 bases at J, with 3 bases between the two ends. The CDR3 DNA is TGTGCCAGCAGTTTACAGAACTATGGCTACACCTTC. Translation gives CASSLQNYGYTF.

The chain is built from TRBV6-2 or TRBV6-3 and TRBJ1-1, with a weak D call TRBD1 (5 bases). The CDR3 has 13 amino acids. The germline V gene has CDR1 MNHEY and CDR2 SVGEGT. V dropped 4 bases and J dropped 0 bases, with 6 bases sitting between them. The CDR3 loop reads CASSSTVNTEAFF. The DNA for the CDR3 is TGTGCCAGCAGTTCGACAGTGAACACTGAAGCTTTCTTT.

The chain uses TRBV2 and TRBJ2-5; 9 bases match TRBD2. The CDR3 is 16 residues long. J was trimmed by 5 bases and V by 6 bases; bases with no gene match: 13. Germline CDR1 reads SNHLY; CDR2 reads FYNNEI. The CDR3 nucleotides read TGTGCCAGCAGCAAAGGGGTGACTAGCGGTCGGGAGACCCAGTACTTC. It specifies CASSKGVTSGRETQYF.

This chain joins TRBV7-2 and TRBJ1-5, with 9 bases fitting TRBD1. In germline, CDR1 is SGHTA, CDR2 FQGNSA. This CDR3 contains 15 residues. The ends lost 6 bases at V and 4 bases at J; junction bases unmatched: 7. This CDR3 is CASSIQTGGNQPQHF. CDR3 sequence (DNA): TGTGCCAGCAGTATACAGACAGGGGGGAATCAGCCCCAGCATTTT.

V usage is TRBV20-1 and J usage is TRBJ2-7; unclear D gene. The V gene lost 3 bases and the J gene lost 8 bases, with 11 bases spanning the gap. The CDR3 consists of 11 residues. Germline CDR1 is DFQATT and CDR2 is SNEGSKA (reference sequence). The CDR3 sequence: CSASDSLKQYF. The CDR3 coding sequence is TGCAGTGCTAGCGACTCGCTTAAGCAGTACTTC.

In this sample, this clone turned up once. The chain carries TRBV28 and TRBJ2-5; 10 bases map to TRBD2. Germline loops: CDR1 MDHEN, CDR2 SYDVKM. The V segment lost 4 bases and the J segment 7 bases; nucleotides outside the gene matches: 6. This CDR3 comprises 14 residues. The CDR3 reads CASSWTSGAGTQYF. Here the CDR3 DNA reads TGTGCCAGCAGTTGGACTAGCGGCGCGGGGACCCAGTACTTC.

CDR3 amino acids: CASSVGRFGYTF. The CDR3 coding sequence is TGTGCCAGCAGCGTAGGAAGATTTGGCTACACCTTC. The chain employs TRBV9 and TRBJ1-2; D gene uncertain. This CDR3 has 12 amino acids. From germline, CDR1 is SGDLS and CDR2 YYNGEE. V gave up 0 bases and J gave up 7 bases, with 7 bases separating them.